This T cell receptor (beta chain) was obtained from a study of early T cells in non-severe SARS-CoV-2 infection (dated by TCRdb to the early 2020s). Background for the entire study: Because TCR sequencing was done on bulk RNA from unsorted whole blood, the alpha and beta chains could not be paired. On the study overall, not on this receptor specifically: Matching against VDJdb was skewed toward anti-spike CD8 responses, likely underestimated virus-specific expansions, and missed private and CD4 specificities.

The CDR3 numbers 12 residues from cysteine through phenylalanine. Of the read, only the CDR3 DNA is kept; its 36 bases are in frame from base 1. V sheds 5 bases and J sheds 4 bases, leaving 11 bases between their ends. Sequences DFQATT (CDR1) and SNEGSKA (CDR2) are obtained from the germline V gene (reference sequence). This clonotype was seen only a few times. Its antigen is unknown. There are no base qualities to consult, and no much larger clone falls within one base. The library was produced with 5' RACE. Data came from a NextSeq 500. The TCR library protocol attached unique molecular identifiers to individual cDNA molecules to correct for sequencing error and PCR bias. Both TCR alpha and beta chains were sequenced, and tight co-correlation was observed between alpha and beta sequence abundances in each sample. Per the original workflow: Decombinator V4 was used to perform V gene, J gene and CDR3 annotation of TCR sequences. TCRs were defined as expanded if a significant change between any two time points was detected under a Poisson model with p below 0.0001. TCR abundances were normalised to the total number of TCRs sequenced per sample and expressed as counts per million. TRAV1-2 paired with TRAJ12, TRAJ20 or TRAJ33 defined MAIT TCRs, while TRAV10 paired with TRAJ18 defined iNKT TCRs. A search of VDJdb, accessed on 1 November 2021, was run for TCRs annotated to CMV, EBV and SARS-CoV-2, with TCRs annotated for multiple antigens excluded. Clones were called with MiXCR by TCRdb after fastp trimmed the public reads at Q25, and only in-frame beta chains were retained. For every CDR3 protein sequence, its rows merge into one entry that carries the most common genes and DNA. In this record, the V and J calls reflect TCRdb's handling and not the investigators' own analysis. This sample has just under 85,000 distinct CDR3 sequences in its table, and roughly 10% of those were observed once. The ten largest account for approximately 8% of the sample.

The study was a case-control design nested within a healthcare worker cohort in London, UK, with weekly nasopharyngeal swab PCR tests and blood sampling. Between 23 and 31 March 2020, the week of the UK lockdown, healthcare workers were enrolled and then followed up weekly for as long as 16 weeks. The chain is encoded by TRBV20-1 joined to TRBJ2-5; no D gene can be assigned with confidence. The input for sequencing was whole blood, taken at baseline. The sequence derives from an adult who was a healthcare worker with PCR-confirmed SARS-CoV-2 infection or an uninfected control (not recorded which). The CDR3 sequence is CSAAQVGETQYF. The DNA sequence follows: TGCAGTGCTGCCCAAGTTGGAGAGACCCAGTACTTC.